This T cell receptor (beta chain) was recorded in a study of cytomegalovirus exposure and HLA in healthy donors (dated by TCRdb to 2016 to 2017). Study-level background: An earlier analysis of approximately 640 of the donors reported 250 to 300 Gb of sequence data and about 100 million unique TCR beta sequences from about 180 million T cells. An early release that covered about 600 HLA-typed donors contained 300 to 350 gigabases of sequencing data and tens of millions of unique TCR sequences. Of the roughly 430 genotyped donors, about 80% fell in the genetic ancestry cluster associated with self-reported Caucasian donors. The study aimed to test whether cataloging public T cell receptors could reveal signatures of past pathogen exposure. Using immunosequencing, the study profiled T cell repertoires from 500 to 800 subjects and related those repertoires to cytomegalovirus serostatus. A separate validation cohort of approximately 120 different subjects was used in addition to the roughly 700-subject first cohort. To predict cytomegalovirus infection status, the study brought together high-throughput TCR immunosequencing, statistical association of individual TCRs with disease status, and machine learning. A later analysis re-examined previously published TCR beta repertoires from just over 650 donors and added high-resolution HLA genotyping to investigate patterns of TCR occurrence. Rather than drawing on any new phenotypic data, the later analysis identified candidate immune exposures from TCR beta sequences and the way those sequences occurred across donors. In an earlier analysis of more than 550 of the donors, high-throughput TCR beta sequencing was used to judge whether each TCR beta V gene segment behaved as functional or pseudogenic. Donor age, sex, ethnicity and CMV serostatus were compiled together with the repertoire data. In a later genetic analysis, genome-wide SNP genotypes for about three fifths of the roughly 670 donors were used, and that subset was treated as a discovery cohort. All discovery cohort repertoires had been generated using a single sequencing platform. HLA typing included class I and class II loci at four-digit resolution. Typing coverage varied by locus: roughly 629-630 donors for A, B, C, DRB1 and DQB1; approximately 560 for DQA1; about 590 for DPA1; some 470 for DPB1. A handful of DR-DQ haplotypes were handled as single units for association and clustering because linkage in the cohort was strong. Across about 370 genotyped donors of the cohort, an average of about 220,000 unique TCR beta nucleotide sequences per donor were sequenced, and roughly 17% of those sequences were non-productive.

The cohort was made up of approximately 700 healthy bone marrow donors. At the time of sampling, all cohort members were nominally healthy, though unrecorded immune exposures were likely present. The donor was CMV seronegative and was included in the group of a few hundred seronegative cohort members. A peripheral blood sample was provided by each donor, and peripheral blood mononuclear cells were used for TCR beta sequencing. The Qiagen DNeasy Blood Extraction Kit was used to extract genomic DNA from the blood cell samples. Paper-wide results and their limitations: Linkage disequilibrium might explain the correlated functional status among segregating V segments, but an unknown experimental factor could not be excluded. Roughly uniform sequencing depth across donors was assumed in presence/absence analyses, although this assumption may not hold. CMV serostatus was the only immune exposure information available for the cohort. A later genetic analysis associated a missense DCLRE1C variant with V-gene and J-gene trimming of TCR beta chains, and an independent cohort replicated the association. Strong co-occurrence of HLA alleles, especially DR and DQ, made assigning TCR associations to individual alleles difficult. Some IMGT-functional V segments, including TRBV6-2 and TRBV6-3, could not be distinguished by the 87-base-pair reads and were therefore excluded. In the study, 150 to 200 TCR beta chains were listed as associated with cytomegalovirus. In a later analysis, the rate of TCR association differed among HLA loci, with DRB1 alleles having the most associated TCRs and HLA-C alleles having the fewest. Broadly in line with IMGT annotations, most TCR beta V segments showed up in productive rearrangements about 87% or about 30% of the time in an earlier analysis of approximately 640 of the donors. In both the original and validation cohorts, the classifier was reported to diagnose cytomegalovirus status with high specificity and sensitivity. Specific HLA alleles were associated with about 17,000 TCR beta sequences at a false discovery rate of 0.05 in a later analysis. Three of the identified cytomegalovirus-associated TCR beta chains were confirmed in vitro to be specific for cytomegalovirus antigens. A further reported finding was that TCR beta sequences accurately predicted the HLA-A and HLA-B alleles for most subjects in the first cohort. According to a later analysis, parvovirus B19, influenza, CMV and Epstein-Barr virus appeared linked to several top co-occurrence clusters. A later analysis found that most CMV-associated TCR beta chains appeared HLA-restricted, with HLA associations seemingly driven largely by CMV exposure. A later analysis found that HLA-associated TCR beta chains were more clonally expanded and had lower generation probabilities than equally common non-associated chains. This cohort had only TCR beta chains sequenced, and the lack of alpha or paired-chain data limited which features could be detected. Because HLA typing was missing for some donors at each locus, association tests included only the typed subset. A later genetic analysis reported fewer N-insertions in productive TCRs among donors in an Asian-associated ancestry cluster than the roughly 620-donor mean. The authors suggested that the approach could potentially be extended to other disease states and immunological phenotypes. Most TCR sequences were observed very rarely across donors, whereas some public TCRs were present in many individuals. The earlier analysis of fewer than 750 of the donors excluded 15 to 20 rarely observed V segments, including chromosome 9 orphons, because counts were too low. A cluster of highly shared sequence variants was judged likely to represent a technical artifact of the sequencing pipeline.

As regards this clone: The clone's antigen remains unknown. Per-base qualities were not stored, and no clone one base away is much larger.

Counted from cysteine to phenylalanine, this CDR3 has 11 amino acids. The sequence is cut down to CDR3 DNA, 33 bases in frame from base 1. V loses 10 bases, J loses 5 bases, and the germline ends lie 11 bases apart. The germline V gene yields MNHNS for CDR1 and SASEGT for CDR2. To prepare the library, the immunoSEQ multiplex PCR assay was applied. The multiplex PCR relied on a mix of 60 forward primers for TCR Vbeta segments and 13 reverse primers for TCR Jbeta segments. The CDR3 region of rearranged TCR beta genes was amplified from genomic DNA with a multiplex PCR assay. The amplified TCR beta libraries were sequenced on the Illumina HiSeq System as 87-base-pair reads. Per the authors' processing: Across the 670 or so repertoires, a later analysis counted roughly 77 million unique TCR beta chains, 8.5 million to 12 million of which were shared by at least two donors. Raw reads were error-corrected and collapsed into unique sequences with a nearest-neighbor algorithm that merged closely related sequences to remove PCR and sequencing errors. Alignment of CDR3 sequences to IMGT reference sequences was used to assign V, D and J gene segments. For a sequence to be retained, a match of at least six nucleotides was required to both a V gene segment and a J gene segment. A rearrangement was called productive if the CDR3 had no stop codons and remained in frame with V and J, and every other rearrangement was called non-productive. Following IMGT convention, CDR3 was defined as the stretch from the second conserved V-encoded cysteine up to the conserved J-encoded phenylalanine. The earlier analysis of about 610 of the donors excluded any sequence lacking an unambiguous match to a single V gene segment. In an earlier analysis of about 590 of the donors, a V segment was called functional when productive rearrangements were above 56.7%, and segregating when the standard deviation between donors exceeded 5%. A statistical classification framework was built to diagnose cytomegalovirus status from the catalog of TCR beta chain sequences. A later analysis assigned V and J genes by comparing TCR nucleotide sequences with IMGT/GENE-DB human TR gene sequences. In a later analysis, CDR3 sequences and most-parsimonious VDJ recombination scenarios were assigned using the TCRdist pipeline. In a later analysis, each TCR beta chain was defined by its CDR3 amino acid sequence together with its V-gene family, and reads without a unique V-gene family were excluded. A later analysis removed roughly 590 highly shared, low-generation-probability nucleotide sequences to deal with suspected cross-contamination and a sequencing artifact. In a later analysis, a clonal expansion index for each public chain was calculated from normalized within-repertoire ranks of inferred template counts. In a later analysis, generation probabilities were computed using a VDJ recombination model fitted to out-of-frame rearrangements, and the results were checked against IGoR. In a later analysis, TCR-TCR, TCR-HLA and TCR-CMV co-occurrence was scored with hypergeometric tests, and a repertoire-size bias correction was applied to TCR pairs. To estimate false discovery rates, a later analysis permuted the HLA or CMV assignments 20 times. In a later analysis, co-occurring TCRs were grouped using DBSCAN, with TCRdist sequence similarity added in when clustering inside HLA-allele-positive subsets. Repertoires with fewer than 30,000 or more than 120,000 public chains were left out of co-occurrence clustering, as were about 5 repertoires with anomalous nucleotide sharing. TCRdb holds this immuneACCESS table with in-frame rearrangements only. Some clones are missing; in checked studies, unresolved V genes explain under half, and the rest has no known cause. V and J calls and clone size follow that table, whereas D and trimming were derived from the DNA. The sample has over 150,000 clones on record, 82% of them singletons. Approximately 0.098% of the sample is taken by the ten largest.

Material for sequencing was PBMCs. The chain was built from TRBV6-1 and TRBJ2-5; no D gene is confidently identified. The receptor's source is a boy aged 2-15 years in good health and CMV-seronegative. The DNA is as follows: TGTGCCACCCACTTGGTTGAGACCCAGTACTTC. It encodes CATHLVETQYF.